The 14 T cell receptor beta chains below all came from one sample that was sequenced in a study of T cell responses to AZD1222 COVID-19 vaccine (dated by TCRdb to about 2021). Preparation of the library involved the immunoSEQ multiplex PCR assay. Held by TCRdb, this immuneACCESS table contains in-frame sequences only and omits some clones. Under half of the omission traces to an unresolved V gene where checked; the cause of the rest is unknown. This sample gives 150,000 to 180,000 clones in total; more than 85% of them show up just once. Of the sample, 6.9% is held by the ten largest clones. Explained via the paper, the time point label denotes: sample from adult after SARS-CoV-2 infection, after symptom onset. This material consisted of peripheral blood, taken after recovery from COVID-19. The receptors were gathered from an adult who had recovered from COVID-19.

The rearrangement links TRBV11-1 to TRBJ1-5; 7 bases match TRBD1. The CDR3 is 13 residues long. Germline loops: CDR1 SGHAT, CDR2 FQDESV (reference sequence). J was trimmed by 5 bases and V by 5 bases; bases with no gene match: 3. CDR3 sequence (DNA): TGTGCCAGCAGCCTAGACAGGGATCAGCCCCAGCATTTT. It encodes CASSLDRDQPQHF.

V gene TRBV15 combines with J gene TRBJ1-5; no clear D gene. Germline CDR1 LNHNV, CDR2 YYDKDF (reference sequence). V gave up 4 bases and J gave up 4 bases, with 5 bases separating them. The CDR3 is 12 amino acids. The CDR3 DNA follows: TGTGCCACCAGCATGGGGAATCAGCCCCAGCATTTT. Protein product: CATSMGNQPQHF. The whole variable domain, filled in from reference TRBV15 and TRBJ1-5, reads DAMVIQNPRYQVTQFGKPVTLSCSQTLNHNVMYWYQQKSSQAPKLLFHYYDKDFNNEADTPDNFQSRRPNTSFCFLDIRSPGLGDTAMYLCATSMGNQPQHFGDGTRLSIL.

The V call is TRBV7-3, the J call TRBJ2-1; 16 nucleotides match TRBD2. Germline V gene lookup returns CDR1 SGHTA and CDR2 FQGTGA. V lost 4 bases and J lost 10; bases outside the gene matches: 1. The CDR3 covers 14 residues. CDR3 sequence: CASSSGLAGGEQFF. In nucleotides, the CDR3 is TGTGCCAGCAGCTCGGGACTAGCGGGAGGGGAGCAGTTCTTC.

J is TRBJ1-1 and V is TRBV5-4; D gene uncertain. Germline CDR1 is SGHNT and CDR2 is YYREEE (reference sequence). The ends were cut back, 0 bases at V and 8 bases at J, with 8 bases in the middle. The CDR3 totals 12 residues. In DNA, the CDR3 is TGTGCCAGCAGCTTGGCGAGTAGCGAAGCTTTCTTT. It translates to CASSLASSEAFF.

The gene calls are TRBV9 and TRBJ2-3, with D perhaps TRBD2 (6 bases). CDR3 length equals 14 residues. V gave up 3 bases and J gave up 3 bases, with 11 bases separating them. Germline V lookup: CDR1 SGDLS, CDR2 YYNGEE. CDR3 sequence reads: CASSGDSVTDTQYF. In DNA form, the CDR3 reads TGTGCCAGCAGCGGGGACTCTGTGACAGATACGCAGTATTTT. Together with reference TRBV9 and TRBJ2-3, the CDR3 gives the full variable domain: DSGVTQTPKHLITATGQRVTLRCSPRSGDLSVYWYQQSLDQGLQFLIQYYNGEERAKGNILERFSAQQFPDLHSELNLSSLELGDSALYFCASSGDSVTDTQYFGPGTRLTVL.

This chain uses TRBV19 with TRBJ1-5; 8 bases match TRBD1. The CDR3 loop spans 14 amino acids. With 5 bases clipped from V and 7 bases from J, the junction kept 7 bases outside the gene matches. CDR1 is LNHDA and CDR2 is SQIVND in the germline V gene (reference sequence). CDR3: CASSYTTGDQPQHF. In DNA, the CDR3 is TGTGCCAGTAGTTACACGACAGGGGACCAGCCCCAGCATTTT.

This chain uses TRBV19 with TRBJ1-2; D may be TRBD1 (5 bases). This CDR3 has 14 amino acids. Germline V lookup: CDR1 LNHDA, CDR2 SQIVND (reference sequence). V was shortened by 6 bases and J by 7 bases, with 18 bases between the two germline ends. The CDR3 loop is CASSPGLGEPGYTF. Written as DNA, the CDR3 is TGTGCCAGTAGCCCAGGATTGGGGGAGCCTGGCTACACCTTC.

The chain links TRBV7-9 to TRBJ2-5; no reliable D call. Germline CDR1 SEHNR, CDR2 FQNEAQ (reference sequence). V was shortened by 1 base and J by 1 base, with 7 bases between the two germline ends. The CDR3 is 14 amino acids. The CDR3 spells CASSLVNAQETQYF. CDR3 DNA sequence: TGTGCCAGCAGCTTAGTGAACGCCCAAGAGACCCAGTACTTC.

The rearrangement uses TRBV9 and TRBJ2-6, with D unresolved. V was pared by 4 bases and J by 4 bases, with 12 bases between. CDR3 size: 15 residues. CDR1 is SGDLS, CDR2 YYNGEE, per germline. The CDR3 DNA is TGTGCCAGCAGCCATGCCTTGCGGGGGGCCAACGTCCTGACTTTC. Protein product: CASSHALRGANVLTF. Supplemented by reference TRBV9 and TRBJ2-6, the full variable domain reads DSGVTQTPKHLITATGQRVTLRCSPRSGDLSVYWYQQSLDQGLQFLIQYYNGEERAKGNILERFSAQQFPDLHSELNLSSLELGDSALYFCASSHALRGANVLTFGAGSRLTVL.

The genes are TRBV2 and TRBJ1-1, with 9 bases lining up with TRBD1. Germline V lookup: CDR1 SNHLY, CDR2 FYNNEI. The CDR3 covers 16 residues. The V gene end was trimmed by 4 bases and the J gene end by 1 base; junction bases not matched to a gene: 7. In DNA, the CDR3 is TGTGCCAGCAGTGGAGCCGGGACAGGGAAGAACACTGAAGCTTTCTTT. This gives the protein CASSGAGTGKNTEAFF.

In the case of this clone: Other DNA variants within this sample encode the same CDR3. The V call is TRBV7-8, the J call TRBJ1-5; D is perhaps TRBD1 (6 bases). This CDR3 spans 14 amino acids. The germline V gene has CDR1 SGHVS and CDR2 FQNEAQ. V dropped 5 bases and J dropped 6 bases, with 14 bases sitting between them. Here the CDR3 reads CASSRLGGGQPQHF. The DNA for the CDR3 is TGTGCCAGCAGCCGACTAGGGGGTGGTCAGCCCCAGCATTTT.

The chain joins TRBV7-7 to TRBJ2-3, with D possibly being TRBD2 (5 bases). This CDR3 comprises 14 residues. Germline V gene lookup returns CDR1 SSHAT and CDR2 FNYEAQ (reference sequence). V lost 8 bases and J lost 0, with 12 bases in between. CDR3 loop: CASSSGASTDTQYF. CDR3 DNA sequence: TGTGCCAGCTCAAGCGGTGCTAGCACAGATACGCAGTATTTT.

The rearrangement links TRBV28 to TRBJ2-2, with D unresolved. Germline loops: CDR1 MDHEN, CDR2 SYDVKM. The CDR3 has 14 amino acids. The ends were cut back, 2 bases at V and 6 bases at J, with 10 bases in the middle. This CDR3 reads CASSLQPIAGELFF. Here the CDR3 DNA reads TGTGCCAGCAGTTTACAGCCCATTGCCGGGGAGCTGTTTTTT.

J is TRBJ2-7 and V is TRBV10-3; 11 nucleotides agree with TRBD1. The germline V gene has CDR1 ENHRY and CDR2 SYGVKD. The CDR3 is 13 residues long. The trim removed 8 bases at V and 5 bases at J, leaving 5 bases unmatched. CDR3 sequence: CAISGTGGHEQYF. In DNA form, the CDR3 reads TGTGCCATCTCCGGGACAGGGGGTCACGAGCAGTACTTC.